This TCR beta chain was documented in a study of cytomegalovirus exposure and HLA in healthy donors. 13 Jbeta primers and 60 Vbeta primers were used for the PCR. Method: immunoSEQ multiplex PCR; TCRdb's copy keeps in-frame clones and lacks some. The repertoire table contains fewer than 85,000 clones. Per germline, CDR1 ENHRY and CDR2 SYGVKD. The CDR3 length is 14 residues. V was trimmed by 2 bases and J by 3 bases, leaving 8 bases between them. Sequenced material: PBMCs. The TCR sequence derives from a female donor in good health and CMV-seropositive. The rearrangement joins TRBV10-3 to TRBJ1-5; D call uncertain. The CDR3 DNA reads as TGTGCCATCAGTGAGAGCCCGTTCAATCAGCCCCAGCATTTT. The encoded protein is CAISESPFNQPQHF.